The T cell receptor (beta chain) described here comes from a study of T cell clones after liver transplantation. Study-wide points: A larger donor-reactive than third-party decline suggested partial antigen-specific deletion.

Concerning this clone itself: Its antigen is unidentified.

Per germline, CDR1 MGHRA and CDR2 YSYEKL. Between the trimmed V and J ends, which lost 4 bases and 5 bases, there was a span of 15 bases. The CDR3 runs to 15 residues. Generated by immunoSEQ multiplex PCR, the TCRdb table keeps only in-frame clones and is missing some. The table has 70,000 or so clones, roughly 90% seen once. The source was CD4+ T cells from blood, collected before liver transplant. The origin of this receptor is a human donor who received a liver transplant. The V gene is TRBV4-1, the J gene TRBJ2-1; a possible D gene is TRBD2 (6 bases). The DNA of the CDR3 is TGCGCCAGCAGCCTGGGGACTTATTGGAACAATGAGCAGTTCTTC. Protein sequence: CASSLGTYWNNEQFF.